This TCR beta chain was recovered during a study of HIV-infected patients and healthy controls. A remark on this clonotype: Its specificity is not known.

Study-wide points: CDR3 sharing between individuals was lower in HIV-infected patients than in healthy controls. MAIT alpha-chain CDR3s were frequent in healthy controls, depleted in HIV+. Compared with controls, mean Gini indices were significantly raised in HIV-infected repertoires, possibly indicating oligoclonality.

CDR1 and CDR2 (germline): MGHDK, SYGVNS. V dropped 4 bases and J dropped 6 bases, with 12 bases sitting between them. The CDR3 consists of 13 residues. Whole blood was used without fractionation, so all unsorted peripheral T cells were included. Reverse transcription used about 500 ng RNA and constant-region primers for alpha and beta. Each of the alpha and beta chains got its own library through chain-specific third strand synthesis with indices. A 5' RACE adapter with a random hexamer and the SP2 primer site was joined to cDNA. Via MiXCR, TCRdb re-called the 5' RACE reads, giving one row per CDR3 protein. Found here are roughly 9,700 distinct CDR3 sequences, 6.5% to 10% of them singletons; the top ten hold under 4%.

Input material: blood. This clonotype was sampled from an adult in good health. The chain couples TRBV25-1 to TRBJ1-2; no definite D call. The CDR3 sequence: CASSAFWTNGYTF. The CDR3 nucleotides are TGTGCCAGCAGTGCCTTCTGGACCAATGGCTACACCTTC.